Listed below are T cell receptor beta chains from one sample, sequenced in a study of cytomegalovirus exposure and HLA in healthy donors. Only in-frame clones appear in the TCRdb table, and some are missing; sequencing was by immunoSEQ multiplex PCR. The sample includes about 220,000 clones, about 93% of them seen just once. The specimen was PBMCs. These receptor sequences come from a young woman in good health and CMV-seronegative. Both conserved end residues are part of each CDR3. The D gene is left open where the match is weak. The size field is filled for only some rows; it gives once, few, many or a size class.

cdr3_aa: CASSLKALGQGYYEQYF
cdr3_nt: TGTGCCAGCAGCCTCAAAGCCTTGGGACAGGGTTACTACGAGCAGTACTTC
d_call: TRBD1
j_call: TRBJ2-7
cdr3_length: 17
clone_size: few
v_call: TRBV4-2

cdr3_aa: CASSMDSYYGYTF
cdr3_nt: TGTGCCAGTAGTATGGACAGTTACTATGGCTACACCTTC
d_call: -
j_call: TRBJ1-2
cdr3_length: 13
clone_size: -
v_call: TRBV19

cdr3_aa: CASSKGQGAYNEQFF
cdr3_nt: TGCGCCAGCAGCAAGGGACAGGGCGCCTACAATGAGCAGTTCTTC
d_call: TRBD1
j_call: TRBJ2-1
cdr3_length: 15
clone_size: -
v_call: TRBV5-1

cdr3_aa: CAGGTGVSGELFF
cdr3_nt: TGTGCCGGGGGGACAGGGGTATCCGGGGAGCTGTTTTTT
d_call: TRBD1
j_call: TRBJ2-2
cdr3_length: 13
clone_size: few
v_call: TRBV7-6

cdr3_aa: CASSEPSRYTGELFF
cdr3_nt: TGTGCCAGCTCGGAGCCTAGTCGGTACACCGGGGAGCTGTTTTTT
d_call: -
j_call: TRBJ2-2
cdr3_length: 15
clone_size: -
v_call: TRBV18

cdr3_aa: CASSEGTSGSTDTQYF
cdr3_nt: TGTGCCAGCAGTGAAGGGACTAGCGGGAGCACAGATACGCAGTATTTT
d_call: TRBD2
j_call: TRBJ2-3
cdr3_length: 16
clone_size: -
v_call: TRBV2

cdr3_aa: CASSYPAESSGNTIYF
cdr3_nt: TGTGCCAGCAGTTACCCGGCGGAGAGCTCTGGAAACACCATATATTTT
d_call: -
j_call: TRBJ1-3
cdr3_length: 16
clone_size: few
v_call: TRBV6-6

cdr3_aa: CASSLGPREQYF
cdr3_nt: TGTGCCAGCAGCTTGGGGCCCCGCGAGCAGTACTTC
d_call: -
j_call: TRBJ2-7
cdr3_length: 12
clone_size: few
v_call: TRBV5-4

cdr3_aa: CAISEEIAGFRDTGELFF
cdr3_nt: TGTGCCATCAGTGAGGAAATAGCGGGGTTTCGTGACACCGGGGAGCTGTTTTTT
d_call: TRBD2
j_call: TRBJ2-2
cdr3_length: 18
clone_size: -
v_call: TRBV10-3

cdr3_aa: CAWTGDYTEAFF
cdr3_nt: TGTGCCTGGACAGGGGATTACACTGAAGCTTTCTTT
d_call: -
j_call: TRBJ1-1
cdr3_length: 12
clone_size: once
v_call: TRBV30

cdr3_aa: CASSLYLPQGEKLFF
cdr3_nt: TGTGCCAGCAGCTTATATTTGCCCCAGGGAGAAAAACTGTTTTTT
d_call: -
j_call: TRBJ1-4
cdr3_length: 15
clone_size: once
v_call: TRBV7-9

cdr3_aa: CASSLLGQGGTEAFF
cdr3_nt: TGTGCCAGCAGCTTACTTGGGCAGGGCGGCACTGAAGCTTTCTTT
d_call: -
j_call: TRBJ1-1
cdr3_length: 15
clone_size: -
v_call: TRBV11-3

cdr3_aa: CASSQRQLNTGELFF
cdr3_nt: TGCGCCAGCAGCCAGCGACAGCTCAACACCGGGGAGCTGTTTTTT
d_call: -
j_call: TRBJ2-2
cdr3_length: 15
clone_size: -
v_call: TRBV5-1

cdr3_aa: CAWIDLAGVRDEQFF
cdr3_nt: TGTGCCTGGATCGACCTAGCGGGAGTCCGTGATGAGCAGTTCTTC
d_call: TRBD2
j_call: TRBJ2-1
cdr3_length: 15
clone_size: -
v_call: TRBV30

cdr3_aa: CASSEYSPMNTEAFF
cdr3_nt: TGTGCCAGCAGTGAATACAGCCCTATGAACACTGAAGCTTTCTTT
d_call: -
j_call: TRBJ1-1
cdr3_length: 15
clone_size: -
v_call: TRBV2

cdr3_aa: CASSPSGGTQYF
cdr3_nt: TGTGCCAGCAGTCCGTCGGGGGGGACCCAGTACTTC
d_call: TRBD2
j_call: TRBJ2-5
cdr3_length: 12
clone_size: -
v_call: TRBV27

cdr3_aa: CASSSPLDRIYNYEQYF
cdr3_nt: TGTGCCAGCAGCTCTCCTCTCGACAGGATCTACAACTACGAGCAGTACTTC
d_call: -
j_call: TRBJ2-7
cdr3_length: 17
clone_size: -
v_call: TRBV7-9

cdr3_aa: CASSRGGAGSYEQYF
cdr3_nt: TGTGCCAGCAGTCGGGGAGGGGCTGGCTCCTACGAGCAGTACTTC
d_call: TRBD2
j_call: TRBJ2-7
cdr3_length: 15
clone_size: -
v_call: TRBV7-2

cdr3_aa: CARNTYNEQFF
cdr3_nt: TGTGCCAGAAACACCTACAATGAGCAGTTCTTC
d_call: -
j_call: TRBJ2-1
cdr3_length: 11
clone_size: -
v_call: TRBV2

cdr3_aa: CASSESAAGTYTGELFF
cdr3_nt: TGCGCCAGCAGTGAGTCGGCAGCGGGAACATACACCGGGGAGCTGTTTTTT
d_call: TRBD2
j_call: TRBJ2-2
cdr3_length: 17
clone_size: -
v_call: TRBV10-1

cdr3_aa: CASSPDRDYGYTF
cdr3_nt: TGTGCCAGCAGCCCGGACAGGGACTATGGCTACACCTTC
d_call: TRBD1
j_call: TRBJ1-2
cdr3_length: 13
clone_size: -
v_call: TRBV5-5

cdr3_aa: CASSLGRQPQHF
cdr3_nt: TGTGCCAGCAGTTTGGGGCGTCAGCCCCAGCATTTT
d_call: -
j_call: TRBJ1-5
cdr3_length: 12
clone_size: -
v_call: TRBV28